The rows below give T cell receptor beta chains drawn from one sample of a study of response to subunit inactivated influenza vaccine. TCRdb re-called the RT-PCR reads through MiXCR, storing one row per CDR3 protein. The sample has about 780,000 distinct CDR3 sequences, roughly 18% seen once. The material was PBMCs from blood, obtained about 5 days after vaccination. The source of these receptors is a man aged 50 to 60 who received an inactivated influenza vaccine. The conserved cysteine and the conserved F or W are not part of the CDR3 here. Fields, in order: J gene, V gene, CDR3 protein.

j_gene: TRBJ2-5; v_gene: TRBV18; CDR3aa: ASSPPDRWRETQY
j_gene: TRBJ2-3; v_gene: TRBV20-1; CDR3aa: SANRDFGNTQY
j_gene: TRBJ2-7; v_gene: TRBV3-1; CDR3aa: ASSPILAGVGEQY
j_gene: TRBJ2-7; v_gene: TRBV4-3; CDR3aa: ASSQVRNRGGISYEQY
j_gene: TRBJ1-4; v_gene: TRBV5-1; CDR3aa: ASSGGQGSVYEKLV
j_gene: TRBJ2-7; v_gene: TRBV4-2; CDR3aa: ASSQDLRSTEDEQY
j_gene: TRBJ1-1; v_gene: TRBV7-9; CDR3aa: ASSPSDRGYTEAF
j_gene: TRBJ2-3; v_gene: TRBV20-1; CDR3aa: SARRLAGGYLMTDTQY
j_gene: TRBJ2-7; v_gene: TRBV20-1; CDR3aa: SARDWDRGLGEQY
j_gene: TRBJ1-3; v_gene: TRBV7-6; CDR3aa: ASSGWDGWSSGNTIY
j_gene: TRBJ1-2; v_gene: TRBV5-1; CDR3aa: ASSLGGPGTRIYGYT
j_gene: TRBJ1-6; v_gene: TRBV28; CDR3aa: ASSLMQSNSPLH
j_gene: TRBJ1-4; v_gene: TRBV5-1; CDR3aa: ASSETGLNEKLF
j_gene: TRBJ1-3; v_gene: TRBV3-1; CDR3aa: ASSQGRFSGNTIY
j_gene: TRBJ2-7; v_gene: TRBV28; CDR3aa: ASTHRQGNNEQY
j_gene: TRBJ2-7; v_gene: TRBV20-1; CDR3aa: SGTRTHRYEQY